This T cell receptor (beta chain) was observed in a study of blood T cell repertoires in COVID-19. Study in general: From the United States, Italy and Spain came samples of acute and convalescent COVID-19.

Sequencing was performed with immunoSEQ multiplex PCR; in TCRdb, only in-frame clones are kept and a portion is missing. The sample lists tens of thousands of clones, about 86% occurring once. The sequence was obtained from an elderly woman with active or convalescent COVID-19. The specimen sequenced was peripheral blood.

CDR3 sequence: CASSSDGGYGYTF. CDR3 bases: TGTGCCAGCAGTTCCGATGGAGGCTATGGCTACACCTTC. This chain uses TRBV12-3 or TRBV12-4 with TRBJ1-2; no definite D call. V was pared by 4 bases and J by 4 bases, with 10 bases between. The CDR3 length is 13 residues.